The source of this T cell receptor (beta chain) is a study of cytomegalovirus exposure and HLA in healthy donors. The V gene lost 5 bases and the J gene lost 2 bases, with 15 bases spanning the gap. CDR1 and CDR2 from the germline V gene are PRHDT and FYEKMQ (reference sequence). This CDR3 is 15 amino acids long. TCRdb's copy holds only in-frame clones and misses some; the assay was immunoSEQ multiplex PCR. This table holds over 100,000 clones, 88% found once. The TCR comes from a woman aged 18-29 years in good health and CMV-seronegative. The chain carries TRBV13 and TRBJ2-5; a weak D match, TRBD1 (7 bases). Sequencing was performed on PBMCs. The CDR3 bases are TGTGCCAGCAGCCACAGGGGTGGACTACAAGAGACCCAGTACTTC. It translates to CASSHRGGLQETQYF.